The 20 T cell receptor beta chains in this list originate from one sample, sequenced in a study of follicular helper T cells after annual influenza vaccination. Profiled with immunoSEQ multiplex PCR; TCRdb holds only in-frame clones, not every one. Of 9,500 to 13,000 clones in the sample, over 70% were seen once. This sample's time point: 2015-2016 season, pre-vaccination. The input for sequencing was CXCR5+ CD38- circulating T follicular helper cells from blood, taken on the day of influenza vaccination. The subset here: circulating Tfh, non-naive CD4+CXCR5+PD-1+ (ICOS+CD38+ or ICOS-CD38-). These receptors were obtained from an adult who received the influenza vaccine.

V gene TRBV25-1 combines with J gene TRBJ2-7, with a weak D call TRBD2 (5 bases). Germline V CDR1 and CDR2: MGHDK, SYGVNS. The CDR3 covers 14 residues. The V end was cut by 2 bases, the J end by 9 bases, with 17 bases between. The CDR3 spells CASSETGRSGGQYF. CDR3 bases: TGTGCCAGCAGTGAAACCGGACGTTCCGGAGGGCAGTACTTC.

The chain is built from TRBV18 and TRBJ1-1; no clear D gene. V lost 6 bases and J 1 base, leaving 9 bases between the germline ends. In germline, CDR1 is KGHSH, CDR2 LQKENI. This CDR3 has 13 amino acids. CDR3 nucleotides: TGTGCCAGCTCCCAGGAGGGGAACACTGAAGCTTTCTTT. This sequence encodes CASSQEGNTEAFF.

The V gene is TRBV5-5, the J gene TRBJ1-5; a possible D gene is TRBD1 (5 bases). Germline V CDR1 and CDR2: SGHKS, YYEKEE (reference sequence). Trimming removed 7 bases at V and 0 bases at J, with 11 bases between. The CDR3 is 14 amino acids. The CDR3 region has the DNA TGTGCCAGCCATACAGGACCTAGCAATCAGCCCCAGCATTTT. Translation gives CASHTGPSNQPQHF.

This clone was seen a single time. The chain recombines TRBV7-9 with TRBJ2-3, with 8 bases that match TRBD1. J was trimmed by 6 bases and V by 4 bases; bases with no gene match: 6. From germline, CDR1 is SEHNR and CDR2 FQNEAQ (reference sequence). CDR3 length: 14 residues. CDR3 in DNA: TGTGCCAGCAGCTCTTGGACAGGGCAGGATACGCAGTATTTT. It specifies CASSSWTGQDTQYF.

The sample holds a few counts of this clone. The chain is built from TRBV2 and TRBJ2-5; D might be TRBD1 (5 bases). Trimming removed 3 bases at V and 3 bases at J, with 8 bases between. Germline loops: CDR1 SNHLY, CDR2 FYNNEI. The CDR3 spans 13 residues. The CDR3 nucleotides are TGTGCCAGCAGTGACTACAGGAAAGAGACCCAGTACTTC. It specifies CASSDYRKETQYF.

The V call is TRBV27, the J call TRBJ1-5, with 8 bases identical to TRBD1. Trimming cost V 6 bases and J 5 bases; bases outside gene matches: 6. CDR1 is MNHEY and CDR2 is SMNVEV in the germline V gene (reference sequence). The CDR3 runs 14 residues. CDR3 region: CASRPQGADQPQHF. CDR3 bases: TGTGCCAGCAGGCCCCAGGGGGCGGATCAGCCCCAGCATTTT.

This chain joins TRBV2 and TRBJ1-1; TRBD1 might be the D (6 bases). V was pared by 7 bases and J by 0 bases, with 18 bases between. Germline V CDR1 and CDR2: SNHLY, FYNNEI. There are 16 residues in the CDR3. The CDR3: CASTITLGGLNTEAFF. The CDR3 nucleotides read TGTGCCAGCACTATTACTTTGGGGGGCCTGAACACTGAAGCTTTCTTT.

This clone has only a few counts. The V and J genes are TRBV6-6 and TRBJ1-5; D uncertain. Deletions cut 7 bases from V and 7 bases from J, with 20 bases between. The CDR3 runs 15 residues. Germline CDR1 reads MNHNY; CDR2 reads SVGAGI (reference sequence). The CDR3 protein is CASTPPGVAGQPQHF. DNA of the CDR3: TGTGCCAGCACCCCCCCCGGAGTGGCCGGGCAGCCCCAGCATTTT.

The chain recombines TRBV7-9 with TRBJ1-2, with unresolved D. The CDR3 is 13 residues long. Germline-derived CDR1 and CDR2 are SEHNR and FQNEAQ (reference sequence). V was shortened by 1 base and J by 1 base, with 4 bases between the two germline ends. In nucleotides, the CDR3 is TGTGCCAGCAGCTTAGACAGTAACTATGGCTACACCTTC. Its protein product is CASSLDSNYGYTF. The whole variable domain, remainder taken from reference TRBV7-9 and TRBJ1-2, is DTGVSQNPRHKITKRGQNVTFRCDPISEHNRLYWYRQTLGQGPEFLTYFQNEAQLEKSRLLSDRFSAERPKGSFSTLEIQRTEQGDSAMYLCASSLDSNYGYTFGSGTRLTVV.

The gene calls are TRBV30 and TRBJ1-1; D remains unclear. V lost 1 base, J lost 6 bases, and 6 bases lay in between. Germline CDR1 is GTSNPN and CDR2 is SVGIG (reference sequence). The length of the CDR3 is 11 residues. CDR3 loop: CAWSGFSEAFF. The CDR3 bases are TGTGCCTGGAGTGGGTTTTCTGAAGCTTTCTTT.

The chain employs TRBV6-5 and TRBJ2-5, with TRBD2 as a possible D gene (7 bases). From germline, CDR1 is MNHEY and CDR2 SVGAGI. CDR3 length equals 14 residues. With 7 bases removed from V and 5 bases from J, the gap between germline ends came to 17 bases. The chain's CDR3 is CASTQGTTTETQYF. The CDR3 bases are TGTGCCAGCACTCAGGGGACTACCACGGAGACCCAGTACTTC.

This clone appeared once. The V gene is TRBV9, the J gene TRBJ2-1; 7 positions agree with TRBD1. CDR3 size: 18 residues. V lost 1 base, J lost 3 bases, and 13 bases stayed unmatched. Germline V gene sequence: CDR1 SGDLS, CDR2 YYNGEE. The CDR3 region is CASSVSIETGQYYNEQFF. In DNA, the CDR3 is TGTGCCAGCAGCGTATCAATAGAGACAGGGCAATACTACAATGAGCAGTTCTTC.

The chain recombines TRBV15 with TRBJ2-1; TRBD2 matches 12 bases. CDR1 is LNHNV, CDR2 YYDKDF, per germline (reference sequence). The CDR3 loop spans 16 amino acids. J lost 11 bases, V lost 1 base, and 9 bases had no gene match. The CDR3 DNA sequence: TGTGCCACCAGCAGAGGACTAGCGGGAGTAAAGGTGCAGCAGTTCTTC. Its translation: CATSRGLAGVKVQQFF.

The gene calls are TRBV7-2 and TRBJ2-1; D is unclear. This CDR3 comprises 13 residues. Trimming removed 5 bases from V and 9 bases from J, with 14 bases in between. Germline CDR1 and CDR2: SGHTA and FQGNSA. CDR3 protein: CASSLGMTGEQFF. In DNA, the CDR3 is TGTGCCAGCAGCCTGGGCATGACGGGTGAGCAGTTCTTC.

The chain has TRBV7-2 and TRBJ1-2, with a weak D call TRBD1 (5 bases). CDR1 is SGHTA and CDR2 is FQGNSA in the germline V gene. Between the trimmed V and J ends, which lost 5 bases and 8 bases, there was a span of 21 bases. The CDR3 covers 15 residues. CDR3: CASSLGTGALVGYTF. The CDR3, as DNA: TGTGCCAGCAGCCTAGGCACAGGTGCTTTGGTAGGCTACACCTTC.

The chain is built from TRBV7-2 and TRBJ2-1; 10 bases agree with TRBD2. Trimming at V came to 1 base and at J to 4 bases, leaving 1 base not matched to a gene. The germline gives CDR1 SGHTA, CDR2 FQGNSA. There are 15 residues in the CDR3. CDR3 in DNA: TGTGCCAGCAGCTTAGGGACTAGCGGTTACAATGAGCAGTTCTTC. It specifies CASSLGTSGYNEQFF.

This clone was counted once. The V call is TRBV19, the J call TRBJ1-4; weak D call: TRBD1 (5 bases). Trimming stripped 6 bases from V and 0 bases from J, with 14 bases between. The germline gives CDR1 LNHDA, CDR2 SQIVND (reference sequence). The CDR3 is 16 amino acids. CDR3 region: CASRGPGPTTNEKLFF. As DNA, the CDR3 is TGTGCCAGTAGGGGGCCCGGGCCCACAACTAATGAAAAACTGTTTTTT.

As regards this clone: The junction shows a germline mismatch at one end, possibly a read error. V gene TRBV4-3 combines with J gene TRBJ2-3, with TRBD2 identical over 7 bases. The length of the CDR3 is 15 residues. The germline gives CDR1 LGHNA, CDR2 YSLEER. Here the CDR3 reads CASSKDLAGTDTQYF. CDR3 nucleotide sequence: TGCGCCAGCAGCAAAGACCTAGCGGGCACAGATACGCAGTATTTT.

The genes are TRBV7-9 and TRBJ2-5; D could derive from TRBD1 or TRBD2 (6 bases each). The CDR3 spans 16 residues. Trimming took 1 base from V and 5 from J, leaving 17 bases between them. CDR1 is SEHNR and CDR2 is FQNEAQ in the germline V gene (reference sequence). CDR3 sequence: CASSLGTTRRGETQYF. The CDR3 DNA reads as TGTGCCAGCAGCTTAGGGACTACAAGGAGGGGGGAGACCCAGTACTTC.

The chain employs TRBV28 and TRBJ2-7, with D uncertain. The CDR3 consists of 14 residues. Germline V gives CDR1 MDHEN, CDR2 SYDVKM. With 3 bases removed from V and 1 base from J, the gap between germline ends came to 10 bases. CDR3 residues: CASSFVSQSYEQYF. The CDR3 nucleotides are TGTGCCAGCAGTTTTGTTTCGCAATCCTACGAGCAGTACTTC.